These 16 T cell receptor beta chains share one sample of origin, sequenced in a study of OX40 agonist ivuxolimab in advanced cancers. Produced via immunoSEQ multiplex PCR; TCRdb's table is partial and in-frame only. The data show about 80,000 clones, more than 75% seen once. Sample: CD4+ or CD8+ T cells sorted from blood, taken in a trial of the OX40 agonist ivuxolimab. The receptor source for this set is an adult with an advanced solid tumor such as melanoma, head and neck, liver or kidney cancer.

The chain joins TRBV21-1 to TRBJ2-3; the D segment call TRBD2 is taken from the table without a DNA check. TRBV21-1 is termed a pseudogene. This CDR3 spans 14 amino acids. CDR3: CASSKWETRGTQYF. The CDR3 nucleotides are TGTGCCAGCAGCAAATGGGAGACTAGAGGTACGCAGTATTTT.

The chain uses TRBV9 and TRBJ2-2; possibly TRBD1 for D (7 bases). The V gene's germline CDR1 is SGDLS and CDR2 YYNGEE. The CDR3 consists of 21 residues. Between the trimmed V and J ends, which lost 0 bases and 6 bases, there was a span of 30 bases. For the CDR3, the DNA is TGTGCCAGCAGCGTAGTGGGTTGGGAGCGGTCAGGGGGGTTGAAATCCGGGGAGCTGTTTTTT. Its protein is CASSVVGWERSGGLKSGELFF.

The V and J genes are TRBV6-5 and TRBJ1-6; D is unclear. This CDR3 contains 12 residues. The V and J ends lost 6 bases and 12 bases respectively, with 12 bases between them. Per the germline V gene, CDR1 is MNHEY and CDR2 is SVGAGI. CDR3 nucleotides: TGTGCCAGCAGAACACAGTTAGGACCCCTCCACTTT. It yields the protein CASRTQLGPLHF.

V usage is TRBV7-9 and J usage is TRBJ1-1; 11 bases align to TRBD1. The CDR3 is 15 amino acids. Trimming at V came to 5 bases and at J to 5 bases, leaving 7 bases not matched to a gene. CDR1 and CDR2 (germline): SEHNR, FQNEAQ (reference sequence). CDR3 amino acids: CASSPRDRGTTEAFF. DNA of the CDR3: TGTGCCAGCAGCCCCCGGGACAGGGGGACTACTGAAGCTTTCTTT.

The chain combines TRBV9 with TRBJ1-2; D remains ambiguous. The CDR3 loop spans 8 amino acids. Germline V gene data show CDR1 as SGDLS and CDR2 as YYNGEE. Trimming stripped 3 bases from V and 12 bases from J, with 3 bases between. As DNA, the CDR3 is TGTGCCAGCAGCGACCACACCTTC. As protein: CASSDHTF.

This sequence joins TRBV4-2 and TRBJ2-5, with 7 positions matching TRBD1. The CDR3 runs to 18 residues. The germline V gene has CDR1 LGHNA and CDR2 YNFKEQ. V shed 0 bases and J 0 bases; nucleotides not matched to a gene: 10. DNA of the CDR3: TGTGCCAGCAGCCAAGATAATAGGGAGACAGGGCACCAAGAGACCCAGTACTTC. Residues: CASSQDNRETGHQETQYF.

The chain uses TRBV21-1 and TRBJ1-6. TRBV21-1 is a documented pseudogene. This CDR3 is built from 15 residues. CDR3 region: CASSTTGRDNSPLHF. In DNA, the CDR3 is TGTGCCAGCAGCACGACGGGACGGGATAATTCACCCCTCCACTTT.

This clone was seen a single time. The chain combines TRBV7-2 with TRBJ2-1; no firm D call. Trimming stripped 1 base from V and 11 bases from J, with 9 bases between. CDR1 and CDR2 from the germline V gene are SGHTA and FQGNSA. This CDR3 region has 12 residues. CDR3 region: CASSLEGLKQFF. The CDR3 DNA is TGTGCCAGCAGCTTAGAGGGCCTGAAGCAGTTCTTC.

V and J are TRBV7-2 and TRBJ2-1, with TRBD2 matching 11 bases. V lost 1 base, J lost 6 bases, and 2 bases stayed unmatched. The CDR3 is 15 amino acids. Germline V gene sequence: CDR1 SGHTA, CDR2 FQGNSA. CDR3 loop: CASSLGLAGGNEQFF. CDR3 coding DNA: TGTGCCAGCAGCTTAGGGCTAGCGGGGGGCAATGAGCAGTTCTTC.

J is TRBJ1-1 and V is TRBV28; TRBD1 is a possible D gene (5 bases). CDR3 size: 15 residues. The V and J ends lost 9 bases and 5 bases respectively, with 22 bases between them. The germline gives CDR1 MDHEN, CDR2 SYDVKM. CDR3 bases: TGTGCCAGTTCTTCGGTGGGGGGGTTAAGGACTGAAGCTTTCTTT. This translates into CASSSVGGLRTEAFF.

Worth noting for this clone: At the DNA level, this CDR3 is encoded by other sequences in the same sample as well. V and J are TRBV18 and TRBJ2-2; 7 bases match TRBD1. CDR3 length: 14 amino acids. CDR1 is KGHSH, CDR2 LQKENI, per germline. V shed 4 bases and J 3 bases; nucleotides not matched to a gene: 2. The CDR3 DNA reads TGTGCCAGCTCACGGGACAGCTACACCGGGGAGCTGTTTTTT. Its translation: CASSRDSYTGELFF.

The J gene is TRBJ1-1, the V gene TRBV11-2; weak D call: TRBD1 (6 bases). V was shortened by 4 bases and J by 0 bases, with 12 bases between the two germline ends. Germline CDR1 reads SGHAT; CDR2 reads FQNNGV. The CDR3 covers 15 residues. In nucleotides, the CDR3 is TGTGCCAGCAGCTCCCGCCAGGGGTTGAACACTGAAGCTTTCTTT. Residues: CASSSRQGLNTEAFF.

The CDR3 nucleotides read TGTGCCAGCAGCTACGGACAACAGGGGAGGGGGACCCAGTACTTC. Translation: CASSYGQQGRGTQYF. V gene TRBV11-1 combines with J gene TRBJ2-5; possibly TRBD1 or TRBD2 for D (7 bases each). V was pared by 4 bases and J by 7 bases, with 19 bases between. The CDR3 is 15 residues long. Germline CDR1 SGHAT, CDR2 FQDESV (reference sequence).

In nucleotides, the CDR3 is TGTGCCAGCAGCTCCGGTCCGCGACTCTACAATGAGCAGTTCTTC. It translates to CASSSGPRLYNEQFF. This chain uses TRBV7-2 with TRBJ2-1; D not resolved. Germline loops: CDR1 SGHTA, CDR2 FQGNSA. The V gene lost 4 bases and the J gene lost 3 bases, with 13 bases spanning the gap. This CDR3 comprises 15 residues.

The chain employs TRBV28 and TRBJ1-5; perhaps TRBD1 as D (5 bases). The CDR3 is made up of 17 amino acids. Trimming took 3 bases from V and 6 from J, leaving 21 bases between them. Per germline, CDR1 MDHEN and CDR2 SYDVKM. The CDR3 coding sequence is TGTGCCAGCAGTTTGTATAGTCCCCAGGGTTTATTTCAGCCCCAGCATTTT. Protein sequence: CASSLYSPQGLFQPQHF. The variable domain in full, with the rest retrieved from reference TRBV28 and TRBJ1-5, is DVKVTQSSRYLVKRTGEKVFLECVQDMDHENMFWYRQDPGLGLRLIYFSYDVKMKEKGDIPEGYSVSREKKERFSLILESASTNQTSMYLCASSLYSPQGLFQPQHFGDGTRLSIL.

This clone was seen only once. This chain connects TRBV18 to TRBJ1-5; the match to TRBD1 covers 9 bases. The V gene's germline CDR1 is KGHSH and CDR2 LQKENI. The CDR3 consists of 13 residues. V lost 5 bases to trimming and J lost 9 bases; unmatched junction nucleotides: 5. The CDR3 is CASSTQDRGPQHF. The CDR3 nucleotides are TGTGCCAGCTCAACCCAGGACAGGGGGCCCCAGCATTTT.